The next 18 T cell receptor beta chains were all read from a single sample in a study of blood T cell repertoires in COVID-19. Libraries were prepared by immunoSEQ multiplex PCR; TCRdb keeps only in-frame clonotypes and omits some of them. The sample carries under 250,000 clones, over 80% recorded once. The material sequenced was peripheral blood. The receptors come from a human donor in a cohort sampled during active COVID-19.

V gene TRBV6-5 combines with J gene TRBJ2-1; 8 nucleotides match TRBD2. This CDR3 is 15 amino acids long. V gave up 8 bases and J gave up 1 base; unmatched junction bases: 7. Germline values: CDR1 MNHEY, CDR2 SVGAGI. For the CDR3, the DNA is TGTGCCAGCCAAGCTACTAGCGGTTCCTACAATGAGCAGTTCTTC. It specifies CASQATSGSYNEQFF.

The V and J genes are TRBV18 and TRBJ1-4; a weak D match, TRBD1 (6 bases). This CDR3 contains 16 residues. Germline CDR1 KGHSH, CDR2 LQKENI. Trimming stripped 2 bases from V and 5 bases from J, with 15 bases between. Here the CDR3 DNA reads TGTGCCAGCTCACCAAACAGGGCCGGAGACAATGAAAAACTGTTTTTT. Translation: CASSPNRAGDNEKLFF.

This chain joins TRBV3-1 (or the pseudogene TRBV3-2) and TRBJ2-3; D unclear. Looked up from germline, CDR1 is LGHDT and CDR2 is YNNKEL (reference sequence). The CDR3 extends over 17 amino acids. The V and J ends lost 3 bases and 2 bases respectively, with 18 bases between them. The CDR3 DNA is TGTGCCAGCAGCCAGTCTCGTAGACTGGGTCTCACAGATACGCAGTATTTT. Amino acid sequence: CASSQSRRLGLTDTQYF.

The rearrangement uses TRBV6-5 and TRBJ1-4, with 7 bases lining up with TRBD1. CDR1 is MNHEY, CDR2 SVGAGI, per germline. J lost 8 bases, V lost 8 bases, and 8 bases had no gene match. The CDR3 covers 13 residues. Here the CDR3 DNA reads TGTGCCAGCCAGGAGACAGGGACCGAAAAACTGTTTTTT. Protein: CASQETGTEKLFF.

The V call is TRBV7-9, the J call TRBJ2-5; 8 nucleotides align to TRBD1. Germline loops: CDR1 SEHNR, CDR2 FQNEAQ (reference sequence). The CDR3 is 15 amino acids. V gave up 5 bases and J gave up 4 bases; unmatched junction bases: 9. CDR3 DNA: TGTGCCAGCAGCCATGTTGGACAGGGCGGAGAGACCCAGTACTTC. It encodes CASSHVGQGGETQYF.

This clone has just one count. The J gene is TRBJ1-1, the V gene TRBV18; 7 nucleotides agree with TRBD1. CDR1 is KGHSH and CDR2 is LQKENI in the germline V gene. Unmatched junction bases numbered 12, after V lost 0 bases and J lost 5 bases. The CDR3 is made up of 17 amino acids. Here the CDR3 DNA reads TGTGCCAGCTCACCACCGAGGGGGCCGGGAACCTTGACTGAAGCTTTCTTT. It specifies CASSPPRGPGTLTEAFF.

The chain uses TRBV28 and TRBJ2-3; 7 nucleotides agree with TRBD1. Germline loops: CDR1 MDHEN, CDR2 SYDVKM. This CDR3 has 15 residues. V trimming: 1 base; J trimming: 0 bases; junction bases outside the gene matches: 1. The CDR3 loop is CASSLLQGSTDTQYF. In nucleotides, the CDR3 is TGTGCCAGCAGTTTATTACAGGGGAGCACAGATACGCAGTATTTT.

The rearrangement links TRBV20-1 to TRBJ2-7; TRBD2 might be the D (6 bases). The CDR3 runs to 11 residues. V lost 3 bases, J lost 9 bases, and 12 bases lay in between. CDR1 DFQATT and CDR2 SNEGSKA come from the germline V gene (reference sequence). In DNA, the CDR3 is TGCAGTGCTAGTTGGGGGACTGGGCAGTACTTC. This codes for CSASWGTGQYF.

The chain recombines TRBV6-5 with TRBJ2-3; 14 positions agree with TRBD2. Germline CDR1 and CDR2: MNHEY and SVGAGI. Losses at the gene ends were 4 bases for V and 3 bases for J; bases not matched to a gene: 0. The CDR3 totals 15 residues. DNA for the CDR3: TGTGCCAGCAGTTGGACTAGCGGGAGGACAGATACGCAGTATTTT. Translating it yields CASSWTSGRTDTQYF.

This sequence joins TRBV12-3 or TRBV12-4 and TRBJ2-1; D is unresolved. This CDR3 is 11 amino acids long. V dropped 1 base and J dropped 11 bases, with 6 bases sitting between them. The CDR3 spells CASSLGQKQFF. The CDR3 nucleotides read TGTGCCAGCAGTTTAGGGCAGAAGCAGTTCTTC.

The V and J genes are TRBV7-9 and TRBJ2-1; the match to TRBD1 covers 8 bases. J was trimmed by 5 bases and V by 5 bases; bases with no gene match: 8. This CDR3 has 15 amino acids. Per the germline V gene, CDR1 is SEHNR and CDR2 is FQNEAQ (reference sequence). CDR3 amino acids: CASSLRQGIHNEQFF. The CDR3 DNA follows: TGTGCCAGCAGCCTAAGACAGGGGATACACAATGAGCAGTTCTTC.

V is TRBV6-5 and J is TRBJ2-1, with unresolved D. V was clipped by 0 bases and J by 6 bases, with 12 bases between them. Germline lookup yields CDR1 MNHEY and CDR2 SVGAGI. This CDR3 is built from 15 residues. The CDR3 spells CASSYSNGPANEQFF. The DNA for the CDR3 is TGTGCCAGCAGTTACTCGAATGGGCCAGCCAATGAGCAGTTCTTC.

This clone turned up a few times. The chain has TRBV19 and TRBJ2-6; TRBD1 agrees at 7 bases. The CDR3 consists of 16 residues. Germline loops: CDR1 LNHDA, CDR2 SQIVND (reference sequence). With V trimmed by 7 bases and J by 0 bases, 6 bases remained unmatched. CDR3 nucleotide sequence: TGTGCCAGTAAGGACAGGCCCCGCTCTGGGGCCAACGTCCTGACTTTC. Amino acids: CASKDRPRSGANVLTF.

V is TRBV3-1 (or the pseudogene TRBV3-2) and J is TRBJ2-1, with TRBD2 identical over 9 bases. Germline V CDR1 and CDR2: LGHDT, YNNKEL (reference sequence). The CDR3 runs to 15 residues. Trimming removed 2 bases from V and 4 bases from J; junction bases left unmatched: 3. The CDR3 nucleotides are TGTGCCAGCAGCCAATTGCGGGGGGGGTACAATGAGCAGTTCTTC. Translating it yields CASSQLRGGYNEQFF.

In its sample, this clone was seen once. V gene TRBV9 combines with J gene TRBJ2-7; no clear D gene. V was trimmed by 4 bases and J by 8 bases, leaving 16 bases between them. CDR1 and CDR2 from the germline V gene are SGDLS and YYNGEE. This CDR3 is 13 amino acids long. CDR3 protein: CASSPNKSGQQYF. CDR3 nucleotides: TGTGCCAGCAGCCCAAATAAGAGTGGGCAGCAGTACTTC.

The CDR3 here is CASSPARGGRSYEQYF. CDR3 nucleotides: TGCGCCAGCAGCCCCGCTCGGGGGGGGCGCTCCTACGAGCAGTACTTC. V and J are TRBV4-1 and TRBJ2-7; TRBD2 aligns across 8 bases. Trimming cost V 4 bases and J 0 bases; bases outside gene matches: 8. The CDR3 spans 16 residues. Looked up from germline, CDR1 is MGHRA and CDR2 is YSYEKL.

The chain carries TRBV19 and TRBJ2-2; D gene uncertain. With 5 bases removed from V and 0 bases from J, the gap between germline ends came to 19 bases. This CDR3 has 18 amino acids. Per germline, CDR1 LNHDA and CDR2 SQIVND (reference sequence). CDR3 bases: TGTGCCAGTAGTCCCACGACTCGACTGACCACGAACACCGGGGAGCTGTTTTTT. Its protein is CASSPTTRLTTNTGELFF.

This clone was picked up a small number of times. The rearrangement links TRBV6-6 to TRBJ2-1, with D possibly being TRBD2 (6 bases). V lost 0 bases and J 7 bases, leaving 13 bases between the germline ends. The CDR3 consists of 15 residues. The germline V gene encodes CDR1 MNHNY and CDR2 SVGAGI (reference sequence). The DNA for the CDR3 is TGTGCCAGCAGTTACTCGGGGGGTTTGGGGAATGAGCAGTTCTTC. The encoded protein is CASSYSGGLGNEQFF.